Below are 5 T cell receptor beta chains sequenced from a single sample in a study of PD-L1 blockade in urothelial cancer. Here immunoSEQ multiplex PCR was the method, and the copy in TCRdb shows in-frame clones only, minus some. The profile covers some 49,000 clones, with 87% appearing a single time and about 7.6% taken by the ten largest. Material: PBMCs, obtained around atezolizumab (anti-PD-L1) treatment. These receptors came from a man in his 60s with urothelial cancer.

This rearrangement joins TRBV6-1 to TRBJ1-2, with 10 bases identical to TRBD1. The CDR3 is 16 residues long. With V trimmed by 0 bases and J by 3 bases, 4 bases remained unmatched. From germline, CDR1 is MNHNS and CDR2 SASEGT. The CDR3 DNA reads as TGTGCCAGCAGTGAAGCGGGGGGACAGGGGTACTATGGCTACACCTTC. Amino acid sequence: CASSEAGGQGYYGYTF.

This chain joins TRBV5-6 and TRBJ1-1, with D perhaps TRBD1 (5 bases). With 1 base removed from V and 1 base from J, the gap between germline ends came to 14 bases. Germline-derived CDR1 and CDR2 are SGHDT and YYEEEE. The CDR3 sequence is 16 residues long. This CDR3 is CASSLWGGVSNTEAFF. DNA of the CDR3: TGTGCCAGCAGCTTGTGGGGGGGGGTATCGAACACTGAAGCTTTCTTT.

The V call is TRBV7-6, the J call TRBJ2-1; 10 bases agree with TRBD2. This CDR3 spans 17 amino acids. The J segment lost 7 bases and the V segment lost 5 bases, leaving 14 bases of the junction unmatched. Germline-derived CDR1 and CDR2 are SGHVS and FNYEAQ. This chain's CDR3 is CASSPLLTSGVRNEQFF. CDR3 sequence (DNA): TGTGCCAGCAGCCCCCTACTAACTAGCGGGGTCAGAAATGAGCAGTTCTTC. Based on the CDR3 plus reference TRBV7-6 and TRBJ2-1, the full variable domain is GAGVSQSPRYKVTKRGQDVALRCDPISGHVSLYWYRQALGQGPEFLTYFNYEAQQDKSGLPNDRFSAERPEGSISTLTIQRTEQRDSAMYRCASSPLLTSGVRNEQFFGPGTRLTVL.

The J gene is TRBJ1-2, the V gene TRBV27; the match to TRBD1 covers 9 bases. J was trimmed by 3 bases and V by 0 bases; bases with no gene match: 8. From germline, CDR1 is MNHEY and CDR2 SMNVEV (reference sequence). The CDR3 is 17 amino acids. CDR3 nucleotides: TGTGCCAGCAGTTTATCCCAAGGACAGGGGCTATACTATGGCTACACCTTC. Amino acids: CASSLSQGQGLYYGYTF.

The chain recombines TRBV20-1 with TRBJ2-7; TRBD1 matches at 7 bases. CDR3 size: 11 residues. Germline CDR1 and CDR2: DFQATT and SNEGSKA (reference sequence). Trimming cost V 5 bases and J 7 bases; bases outside gene matches: 5. The chain's CDR3 is CSALDRREQYF. CDR3 coding DNA: TGCAGTGCTCTGGACAGGCGAGAGCAGTACTTC.